Each of the 28 T cell receptor beta chains below was sequenced from the same sample in a study of T cells in women clearing cervical HPV infection. Sequenced by immunoSEQ multiplex PCR; TCRdb stores in-frame clones only, minus some. The table for this sample gives 49,000 or so clones. The source material was blood buffy coat. These receptors were taken from a woman aged 18 to 75 with a cervical HPV16 infection that either progressed to CIN3+ or cleared (not recorded which).

Notes on this clone: The DNA ends 3 residues before the CDR3 does, and the rest of the CDR3 is filled in from the germline J gene. The chain joins TRBV11-2 to TRBJ2-3; no reliable D call. CDR3 length: 13 residues. Germline values: CDR1 SGHAT, CDR2 FQNNGV. V gave up 5 bases and J gave up 3 bases, with 9 bases separating them. CDR3 region: CASSPQRTDTQYF. Incomplete CDR3 DNA: TGTGCCAGCAGCCCACAAAGAACAGATACG.

On this clone: The read ends 3 residues before the CDR3 terminus; that terminus is restored from the germline J gene. The V call is TRBV29-1, the J call TRBJ2-5; TRBD2 might be the D (5 bases). The CDR3 contains 15 residues. V lost 2 bases and J lost 2, with 15 bases in between. Germline assignment: CDR1 SQVTM and CDR2 ANQGSEA. CDR3 loop: CSVERGQVFQETQYF. The covered CDR3 bases are TGCAGCGTTGAAAGAGGGCAGGTTTTTCAAGAGACC.

Comment on this clone: The CDR3 goes on 3 residues after the read ends, and that part is filled in from the germline J gene. The chain couples TRBV9 to TRBJ2-7; 8 nucleotides line up with TRBD2. This CDR3 is built from 13 residues. Germline lookup yields CDR1 SGDLS and CDR2 YYNGEE. Trimming cost V 0 bases and J 5 bases; bases outside gene matches: 1. CDR3 DNA, as far as it was read: TGTGCCAGCAGCGTAGCAGCGGGAGACGAG. It specifies CASSVAAGDE. The whole CDR3 region reads CASSVAAGDEQYF.

Note on this clone: The observed sequence ends 3 residues before the CDR3 terminus, with the missing tail filled in from the germline J gene. The chain recombines TRBV10-3 with TRBJ1-6; D possibly corresponds to TRBD1 (5 bases). Per the germline V gene, CDR1 is ENHRY and CDR2 is SYGVKD. V dropped 2 bases and J dropped 8 bases, with 19 bases sitting between them. The CDR3 has 17 residues. Here the CDR3 reads CAISETLGPSRDSPLHF. CDR3 DNA, as far as it was read: TGTGCCATCAGTGAGACCTTGGGGCCCTCAAGGGATTCACCC.

As concerns this clone: The read comes to an end 3 residues before the CDR3 does, leaving the germline J gene to fill in the end. The J gene is TRBJ2-7, the V gene TRBV6-2 or TRBV6-3, with TRBD2 matching over 12 bases. This CDR3 has 17 residues. V shed 4 bases, J shed 4 bases, and the junction held 11 bases outside the gene matches. Germline CDR1 and CDR2: MNHEY and SVGEGT. CDR3: CASSSPAGLAGGYEQYF. CDR3 DNA (partial): TGTGCCAGCAGTTCCCCCGCGGGACTAGCGGGCGGGTACGAG.

As regards this clone: The junction shows a germline mismatch at one end, possibly a read error. The read gets to within 3 residues of the CDR3 end, and the germline J gene fills in the rest. The J gene is TRBJ2-2, the V gene TRBV4-2; the match to TRBD2 covers 9 bases. CDR1 LGHNA and CDR2 YNFKEQ come from the germline V gene. The CDR3 runs to 16 residues. The sequenced CDR3 bases are TGCGCCAGCAGCCAAGATGCGGGAGGGTTTAACGGGGAG. Translated, it gives CASSQDAGGFNGE. The entire CDR3 protein reads CASSQDAGGFNGELFF.

On this clone itself: Read data end 3 residues before the CDR3 end; the end is taken from the germline J gene. V usage is TRBV7-2 and J usage is TRBJ2-1; 12 bases agree with TRBD2. CDR3 length: 14 amino acids. The V gene's germline CDR1 is SGHTA and CDR2 FQGNSA. Unmatched junction bases numbered 3, after V lost 6 bases and J lost 6 bases. The CDR3 DNA, read in part, is TGTGCCAGCAGTACTAGCGGGAGGTCCAATGAG. It is translated as CASSTSGRSNE. The CDR3 reads in full as CASSTSGRSNEQFF. Using reference TRBV7-2 and TRBJ2-1 for the parts outside the CDR3, the full variable domain is GAGVSQSPSNKVTEKGKDVELRCDPISGHTALYWYRQSLGQGLEFLIYFQGNSAPDKSGLPSDRFSAERTGGSVSTLTIQRTQQEDSAVYLCASSTSGRSNEQFFGPGTRLTVL.

On this clone itself: The sequenced fragment ends 3 residues before the CDR3 boundary, so the rest is inferred from the germline J gene. The chain carries TRBV7-2 and TRBJ2-3; 8 bases fit TRBD2. CDR1 SGHTA and CDR2 FQGNSA come from the germline V gene. The CDR3 is 15 amino acids. V was clipped by 0 bases and J by 1 base; unmatched bases: 0. The CDR3 DNA, read in part, is TGTGCCAGCAGCTTAGCTAGCGGGGGCACAGATACG. This gives the protein CASSLASGGTDT. The full CDR3 protein is CASSLASGGTDTQYF.

Remarks on this clone: At one end the junction does not follow the germline gene, possibly because of a read error. Coverage ceases 3 residues before the CDR3 finishes, and the germline J gene fills in the end. The sample contains more than one DNA sequence encoding this CDR3. The V call is TRBV18, the J call TRBJ1-3; maybe TRBD1 (6 bases). This CDR3 region has 17 residues. Germline CDR1 KGHSH, CDR2 LQKENI. The sequenced CDR3 bases are TGTGCCAGCTCACCAACCGAAGGGGCAGGGGCTGGAAACACT. The encoded protein is CASSPTEGAGAGNT. The full-length CDR3 reads as CASSPTEGAGAGNTIYF. Supplemented by reference TRBV18 and TRBJ1-3, the full variable domain reads NAGVMQNPRHLVRRRGQEARLRCSPMKGHSHVYWYRQLPEEGLKFMVYLQKENIIDESGMPKERFSAEFPKEGPSILRIQQVVRGDSAAYFCASSPTEGAGAGNTIYFGEGSWLTVV.

CDR3 in amino acids: CASSEARGSGLGNYGYTF. The covered CDR3 bases are TGTGCCAGCAGTGAAGCCCGCGGGTCAGGCCTGGGGAACTATGGC. The gene calls are TRBV2 and TRBJ1-2, with D unresolved. Read coverage stops 3 residues before the CDR3 terminus; the germline J gene supplies the remainder. Deletions cut 0 bases from V and 2 bases from J, with 19 bases between. The CDR3 is 18 residues long. Germline V lookup: CDR1 SNHLY, CDR2 FYNNEI.

Of note for this clone: The read terminates 3 residues ahead of where the CDR3 ends, so the germline J gene completes it. The chain has TRBV20-1 and TRBJ2-7; 13 bases fit TRBD2. Germline-derived CDR1 and CDR2 are DFQATT and SNEGSKA (reference sequence). The CDR3 is made up of 16 amino acids. J was trimmed by 0 bases and V by 0 bases; bases with no gene match: 2. The covered CDR3 bases are TGCAGTGCTAGAGAGACTAGCGGGAGGAACTCCTACGAG. Encoded protein: CSARETSGRNSYE. The full-length CDR3 reads as CSARETSGRNSYEQYF.

Notes on this clone: The CDR3 extends 3 residues past the end of the read, so its final part is completed from the germline J gene. The chain links TRBV20-1 to TRBJ2-3; maybe TRBD2 (5 bases). This CDR3 comprises 15 residues. CDR1 and CDR2 from the germline V gene are DFQATT and SNEGSKA (reference sequence). The ends were cut back, 0 bases at V and 2 bases at J, with 12 bases in the middle. CDR3 sequence: CSARDGSGYTDTQYF. CDR3 DNA, as far as it was read: TGCAGTGCTAGAGATGGGTCGGGGTACACAGATACG.

Comment on this clone: Read sequence stops 3 residues before the CDR3 end, and the germline J gene provides the missing end. The chain is built from TRBV5-6 and TRBJ2-2; D is unresolved. The CDR3 is 12 amino acids. V lost 2 bases and J 6 bases, leaving 5 bases between the germline ends. Germline values: CDR1 SGHDT, CDR2 YYEEEE. Incomplete CDR3 DNA: TGTGCCAGCAGCTTTTTCGCCGGGGAG. This sequence encodes CASSFFAGE. The full CDR3 is CASSFFAGELFF.

Remarks on this clone: The missing CDR3 end, 3 residues past where the read stops, is filled in from the germline J gene. This sequence joins TRBV5-6 and TRBJ2-2; D uncertain. The germline V gene encodes CDR1 SGHDT and CDR2 YYEEEE. This CDR3 is 14 amino acids long. Trimming pared 2 bases from V and 5 bases from J, leaving 10 bases between. This CDR3 reads CASSFPTVTGELFF. CDR3 DNA, as far as it was read: TGTGCCAGCAGCTTTCCTACAGTTACCGGGGAG.

About this clone: The CDR3 extends 3 residues past the end of the read, so its final part is completed from the germline J gene. This chain links TRBV7-2 with TRBJ2-3; 7 bases agree with TRBD2. The V gene end was trimmed by 0 bases and the J gene end by 3 bases; junction bases not matched to a gene: 9. The CDR3 contains 17 residues. Germline V gene lookup returns CDR1 SGHTA and CDR2 FQGNSA. The DNA read from the CDR3 is TGTGCCAGCAGCTTAGCGGGAGGGCTAACTAGTACAGATACG. Amino acids: CASSLAGGLTSTDT. The whole CDR3 protein is CASSLAGGLTSTDTQYF.

Details on this clone: The germline gene is not matched at one end of the junction; a read error may be the cause. The read terminates 3 residues before the CDR3 end, so the remaining end is supplied by the germline J gene. The chain carries TRBV6-1 and TRBJ2-1; D perhaps matches TRBD1 (5 bases). Germline loops: CDR1 MNHNS, CDR2 SASEGT. The CDR3 totals 15 residues. The covered CDR3 bases are TGTGCCAGCAGCGAAGCCGGACACTACTACAATGAG. It specifies CASSEAGHYYNE. The entire CDR3 protein is CASSEAGHYYNEQFF.

For this clone: Coverage ceases 3 residues before the CDR3 finishes, and the germline J gene fills in the end. The chain couples TRBV2 to TRBJ1-2; D not resolved. There are 12 residues in the CDR3. V gave up 8 bases and J gave up 5 bases, with 12 bases separating them. The V gene's germline CDR1 is SNHLY and CDR2 FYNNEI. CDR3 region: CASQWQKYGYTF. CDR3 DNA, as far as it was read: TGTGCCAGCCAGTGGCAGAAATATGGC.

On this clone: The read stops 3 residues short of the end of the CDR3; the missing end is completed from the germline J gene. The J gene is TRBJ2-1, the V gene TRBV18; 7 nucleotides line up with TRBD2. This CDR3 has 15 amino acids. The V gene end was trimmed by 4 bases and the J gene end by 4 bases; junction bases not matched to a gene: 7. Germline V gives CDR1 KGHSH, CDR2 LQKENI. CDR3 DNA (partial): TGTGCCAGCTCACGTTCCAGCGGGGATTACAATGAG. Protein sequence: CASSRSSGDYNE. The whole CDR3 is CASSRSSGDYNEQFF.

Comment on this clone: Sequencing ends 3 residues short of the CDR3 end; the germline J gene provides the rest. This chain joins TRBV19 and TRBJ1-6; 12 bases map to TRBD1. CDR3 length: 17 amino acids. The V gene's germline CDR1 is LNHDA and CDR2 SQIVND (reference sequence). Trimming cost V 4 bases and J 9 bases; bases outside gene matches: 10. The covered CDR3 bases are TGTGCCAGTAGTACTGGGGACAGGGGGCGCGGAGGTTCACCC. Its translation: CASSTGDRGRGGSP. The CDR3 in full is CASSTGDRGRGGSPLHF.

Regarding this clone: Sequencing ends 3 residues short of the CDR3 end; the germline J gene provides the rest. The chain carries TRBV7-3 and TRBJ1-6, with a possible D match to TRBD1 (5 bases). Germline loops: CDR1 SGHTA, CDR2 FQGTGA. The CDR3 totals 16 residues. The DNA read from the CDR3 is TGTGCCAGCAGCACCACCGGGACTAGCGGGAGTTTAACC. Its protein is CASSTTGTSGSLT. The full CDR3 is CASSTTGTSGSLTLHF.

As concerns this clone: The CDR3 end is not reached by the read, which stops 3 residues before it; the germline J gene fills it in. V usage is TRBV7-6 and J usage is TRBJ1-2; D not certain. Germline CDR1 is SGHVS and CDR2 is FNYEAQ. This CDR3 region has 13 residues. CDR3 bases read: TGTGCCAGCAGCTCCCGACCCACAGATACC. This translates into CASSSRPTDT. Given in full, the CDR3 is CASSSRPTDTYTF.

Comment on this clone: The read comes to an end 3 residues before the CDR3 does, leaving the germline J gene to fill in the end. V is TRBV7-9 and J is TRBJ2-3; 8 positions agree with TRBD1. This CDR3 spans 15 amino acids. Germline-derived CDR1 and CDR2 are SEHNR and FQNEAQ (reference sequence). This CDR3 is CASSPGGSGNQPQYF. The covered CDR3 bases are TGTGCCAGCAGCCCAGGGGGCTCGGGCAATCAGCCG.

Points on this clone: The read comes to an end 3 residues before the CDR3 does, leaving the germline J gene to fill in the end. The V call is TRBV7-9, the J call TRBJ2-3, with 8 positions matching TRBD2. Germline CDR1 and CDR2: SEHNR and FQNEAQ (reference sequence). With V trimmed by 5 bases and J by 3 bases, 7 bases remained unmatched. This CDR3 comprises 15 residues. The part of the CDR3 DNA that was read is TGTGCCAGCAGCGTCACGGGGGGGCCGACAGATACG. Protein: CASSVTGGPTDT. The entire CDR3 protein reads CASSVTGGPTDTQYF. Full variable domain (missing parts from reference TRBV7-9 and TRBJ2-3): DTGVSQNPRHKITKRGQNVTFRCDPISEHNRLYWYRQTLGQGPEFLTYFQNEAQLEKSRLLSDRFSAERPKGSFSTLEIQRTEQGDSAMYLCASSVTGGPTDTQYFGPGTRLTVL.

Comment on this clone: The read ends 3 residues early relative to the CDR3; the germline J gene fills the gap. This chain connects TRBV5-1 to TRBJ1-1; D is unresolved. From germline, CDR1 is SGHRS and CDR2 YFSETQ. CDR3 size: 12 residues. Incomplete CDR3 DNA: TGCGCCAGCAGCTTGAGAGGTATGGAA. The encoded protein is CASSLRGME. The CDR3 reads in full as CASSLRGMEAFF.

As regards this clone: Sequencing ends 3 residues short of the CDR3 end; the germline J gene provides the rest. This chain joins TRBV6-2 or TRBV6-3 and TRBJ2-1, with 10 bases identical to TRBD2. The CDR3 contains 15 residues. V gave up 2 bases and J gave up 8 bases; unmatched junction bases: 6. The germline V gene encodes CDR1 MNHEY and CDR2 SVGEGT. The chain's CDR3 is CASSYEGTSVDEQFF. The CDR3 bases that were read are TGTGCCAGCAGTTACGAAGGGACTAGCGTGGATGAG.

Comments on this clone: The read is 3 residues too short to cover the CDR3 end, so that end is filled in from the germline J gene. This chain joins TRBV2 and TRBJ2-1; 12 bases map to TRBD2. In germline, CDR1 is SNHLY, CDR2 FYNNEI. CDR3 length equals 15 residues. Trimming at V came to 1 base and at J to 8 bases, leaving 3 bases not matched to a gene. The CDR3 loop reads CASSEEASGRDEQFF. The DNA read from the CDR3 is TGTGCCAGCAGTGAAGAGGCTAGCGGGAGGGATGAG.

Turning to this clone: The junction and the germline gene differ at one end; a read error may be behind it. Partial CDR3 DNA: TGTGCCTGGGAACTGGGGGCGAGCACTGAC. Translation: CAWELGASTD. The whole CDR3 reads CAWELGASTDAFF. The chain recombines TRBV30 with TRBJ1-1, with D perhaps matching TRBD1 (6 bases). The read terminates 3 residues ahead of where the CDR3 ends, so the germline J gene completes it. Germline assignment: CDR1 GTSNPN and CDR2 SVGIG (reference sequence). The CDR3 covers 13 residues.

With respect to this clone: Read coverage stops 3 residues before the CDR3 terminus; the germline J gene supplies the remainder. The rearrangement joins TRBV18 to TRBJ1-1; D might be TRBD1 (5 bases). V dropped 3 bases and J dropped 5 bases, with 10 bases sitting between them. The CDR3 loop spans 13 amino acids. In germline, CDR1 is KGHSH, CDR2 LQKENI. The CDR3 sequence: CASSPPGRTEAFF. The part of the CDR3 DNA that was read is TGTGCCAGCTCACCGCCAGGGAGAACTGAA.